This T cell receptor beta chain was sequenced in a study of PD-L1 blockade in urothelial cancer. Study summary: Blood was analyzed 3 weeks (second dose) and 6 weeks after treatment start.

The time point is: peripheral blood 6 weeks after treatment start. This clone was found once. The V gene lost 7 bases and the J gene lost 6 bases, with 15 bases spanning the gap. CDR3 length equals 13 residues. CDR1 is MNHEY and CDR2 is SVGAGI in the germline V gene. Synthetic analogs of TCR templates were spiked into every PCR. The data were produced by immunoSEQ multiplex PCR, yet TCRdb's version contains in-frame clones alone and is incomplete. The top ten hold around 2.5% of the sample, which has tens of thousands of clones, around nine tenths seen once. The TCR originated in a man aged 55 to 70 with urothelial cancer. The chain is built from TRBV6-5 and TRBJ1-2; maybe TRBD1 (5 bases). The sample consisted of PBMCs, taken around atezolizumab (anti-PD-L1) treatment. The chain's CDR3 is CASTPQRGDGYTF. The CDR3 DNA is TGTGCCAGCACCCCCCAGCGGGGGGATGGCTACACCTTC.